This T cell receptor beta chain is drawn from a study of blood T cell repertoires in COVID-19. The length of the CDR3 is 14 residues. With V trimmed by 4 bases and J by 2 bases, 5 bases remained unmatched. The V gene's germline CDR1 is SGHDT and CDR2 YYEEEE. Profiled with immunoSEQ multiplex PCR; TCRdb holds only in-frame clones, not every one. The data show roughly 20,000 clones, with roughly 90% seen just once and 5% to 6.5% held by the top ten. The sequencing input was peripheral blood. The chain uses TRBV5-6 and TRBJ2-7; 8 nucleotides match TRBD1. The origin of this receptor is a human donor in a cohort sampled during active COVID-19. The CDR3 sequence is CASSRGQGTYEQYF. Here the CDR3 DNA reads TGTGCCAGCAGCCGAGGACAGGGAACCTACGAGCAGTACTTC.